A selection of T cell receptor beta chains follows, all from one sample in a study of shared clonotypes between healthy human individuals. The method was immunoSEQ multiplex PCR; TCRdb's version includes in-frame clones alone and lacks a portion of them. The sample lists about 1 million clones; 70% to 80% were seen once. The source material was memory CD4+ T cells from PBMCs. Source of these receptors: a man younger than 30 in good health. Some clones in this sample may be carry-over from other donors' samples. Each CDR3 is given with its conserved first and last residue. Each record gives: CDR3 protein, CDR3 DNA, V gene, J gene, clone size, D gene. D genes are given only for firm matches. Part of the rows lack a size; the others show once, few, many or a class for expanded clones.

cdr3_aa: CASTSRREGFEQYF; cdr3_nt: TGTGCCAGCACATCTAGAAGGGAGGGATTCGAGCAGTACTTC; v_call: TRBV27; j_call: TRBJ2-7; clone_size: once; d_call: TRBD2
cdr3_aa: CASSERKQGVKTQYF; cdr3_nt: TGTGCCAGCAGTGAACGAAAACAGGGAGTAAAGACCCAGTACTTC; v_call: TRBV2; j_call: TRBJ2-5; clone_size: -; d_call: -
cdr3_aa: CASSLGTGLGREKLFF; cdr3_nt: TGTGCCAGCAGCTTAGGAACGGGCCTGGGGAGGGAAAAACTGTTTTTT; v_call: TRBV7-9; j_call: TRBJ1-4; clone_size: -; d_call: -
cdr3_aa: CASSLRSGTSGLNEQFF; cdr3_nt: TGTGCCAGCAGCTTACGGTCCGGGACTAGCGGTCTGAATGAGCAGTTCTTC; v_call: TRBV11-1; j_call: TRBJ2-1; clone_size: once; d_call: TRBD2
cdr3_aa: CASSSWGDTQYF; cdr3_nt: TGTGCCAGCAGTTCCTGGGGAGATACGCAGTATTTT; v_call: TRBV27; j_call: TRBJ2-3; clone_size: few; d_call: -
cdr3_aa: CASTIQGATNEKLFF; cdr3_nt: TGCGCCAGCACAATCCAGGGGGCAACTAATGAAAAACTGTTTTTT; v_call: TRBV5-1; j_call: TRBJ1-4; clone_size: -; d_call: TRBD1
cdr3_aa: CASSLGNEQFF; cdr3_nt: TGTGCCAGCAGTTTGGGGAATGAGCAGTTCTTC; v_call: TRBV27; j_call: TRBJ2-1; clone_size: once; d_call: -
cdr3_aa: CSVEGGRGTDTQYF; cdr3_nt: TGCAGCGTTGAAGGGGGCAGGGGCACAGATACGCAGTATTTT; v_call: TRBV29-1; j_call: TRBJ2-3; clone_size: -; d_call: -
cdr3_aa: CASSAPGTGKNEQYF; cdr3_nt: TGTGCCAGCAGTGCCCCAGGGACAGGGAAAAACGAGCAGTACTTC; v_call: TRBV28; j_call: TRBJ2-7; clone_size: -; d_call: TRBD1
cdr3_aa: CASSLRGSATNEKLFF; cdr3_nt: TGTGCCAGCAGTTTACGCGGGAGCGCAACTAATGAAAAACTGTTTTTT; v_call: TRBV28; j_call: TRBJ1-4; clone_size: -; d_call: -
cdr3_aa: CASSRPGGPQHF; cdr3_nt: TGTGCCAGCAGCCGCCCCGGTGGGCCCCAGCATTTT; v_call: TRBV5-4; j_call: TRBJ1-5; clone_size: -; d_call: -
cdr3_aa: CASSPDLGRFTDTQYF; cdr3_nt: TGTGCCAGCAGCCCCGATCTTGGCAGATTCACAGATACGCAGTATTTT; v_call: TRBV11-2; j_call: TRBJ2-3; clone_size: -; d_call: -
cdr3_aa: CASSLAGGIDEQFF; cdr3_nt: TGTGCCAGCAGTTTGGCAGGGGGGATAGATGAGCAGTTCTTC; v_call: TRBV28; j_call: TRBJ2-1; clone_size: -; d_call: -
cdr3_aa: CASSANGEKLFF; cdr3_nt: TGTGCCAGCAGCGCGAACGGAGAAAAACTGTTTTTT; v_call: TRBV7-9; j_call: TRBJ1-4; clone_size: -; d_call: -
cdr3_aa: CASSFLGARGTQYF; cdr3_nt: TGTGCCAGCAGTTTTCTTGGTGCCAGAGGTACGCAGTATTTT; v_call: TRBV28; j_call: TRBJ2-3; clone_size: -; d_call: -
cdr3_aa: CSVQSAGRETQYF; cdr3_nt: TGCAGCGTTCAGTCCGCAGGGCGGGAGACCCAGTACTTC; v_call: TRBV29-1; j_call: TRBJ2-5; clone_size: -; d_call: -
cdr3_aa: CASSFGTGGYEQYF; cdr3_nt: TGTGCCAGCAGTTTCGGGACAGGTGGCTACGAGCAGTACTTC; v_call: TRBV27; j_call: TRBJ2-7; clone_size: -; d_call: TRBD1
cdr3_aa: CASSGAFF; cdr3_nt: TGTGCCAGCAGCGGAGCTTTCTTT; v_call: TRBV28; j_call: TRBJ1-1; clone_size: -; d_call: -
cdr3_aa: CASSLGGDIDTQYF; cdr3_nt: TGTGCCAGCAGTTTAGGGGGGGATATAGATACGCAGTATTTT; v_call: TRBV28; j_call: TRBJ2-3; clone_size: few; d_call: TRBD2
cdr3_aa: CASSGLGIYGYTF; cdr3_nt: TGTGCCAGCAGTGGCCTGGGGATCTATGGCTACACCTTC; v_call: TRBV27; j_call: TRBJ1-2; clone_size: -; d_call: -
cdr3_aa: CASSPGQGMNTEAFF; cdr3_nt: TGTGCCAGCAGTCCGGGACAGGGGATGAACACTGAAGCTTTCTTT; v_call: TRBV28; j_call: TRBJ1-1; clone_size: -; d_call: TRBD1
cdr3_aa: CASILDGYSGNTIYF; cdr3_nt: TGTGCCAGTATTCTAGACGGGTACTCTGGAAACACCATATATTTT; v_call: TRBV19; j_call: TRBJ1-3; clone_size: -; d_call: -